This entry features one T cell receptor (beta chain) sequence. Antigen: not known. The data belong to a study of T cell responses to AZD1222 COVID-19 vaccine. The study, taken as a whole, reports: Possibly, clonal diversity was underestimated; donors were largely white British and included more females. Nearly half of the spike-specific TCRs reportedly recognize variant regions that carry no mutations.

Germline-derived CDR1 and CDR2 are SNHLY and FYNNEI. The ends were cut back, 7 bases at V and 4 bases at J, with 16 bases in the middle. The CDR3 totals 15 residues. Assay: immunoSEQ multiplex PCR; the TCRdb copy retains only in-frame clones and omits some. Counted here are some 120,000 clones, around 92% occurring once; the ten biggest clones make up 0.85% to 1.3%. This chain links TRBV2 with TRBJ2-2; D is perhaps TRBD2 (5 bases). This TCR was recovered from an adult in good health. This specimen consisted of peripheral blood, obtained on day 0 of AZD1222 vaccination. CDR3: CASTLVGSSTGELFF. The CDR3 DNA reads TGTGCCAGCACCCTCGTAGGGAGTTCCACCGGGGAGCTGTTTTTT.